This passage covers 32 T cell receptor beta chains from one sample sequenced in a study of T cell changes during pregnancy in multiple sclerosis (dated by TCRdb to about 2019). The library was made by the immunoSEQ multiplex PCR assay. TCRdb retrieved this table from immuneACCESS and kept in-frame rearrangements only. Not all clones are present; in checked studies, unresolved V genes account for under half, and no reason is known for the remainder. The sample data list 74,000 or so clones, and around nine tenths of these were observed just once. The ten largest account for roughly 0.21% of the sample. The material sequenced was CD4+ T cells from peripheral blood mononuclear cells, taken before pregnancy. The receptors stem from a female donor with multiple sclerosis, enrolled in a pregnancy study.

The chain links TRBV30 to TRBJ2-1; 7 bases agree with TRBD1. The CDR3 has 16 amino acids. V dropped 8 bases and J dropped 4; count of bases not matched to a gene: 17. Germline CDR1 is GTSNPN and CDR2 is SVGIG (reference sequence). Here the CDR3 DNA reads TGTGCCGGGGACAGCCCTTCCCGTCTTGATTACAATGAGCAGTTCTTC. Residues: CAGDSPSRLDYNEQFF.

V is TRBV6-5 and J is TRBJ1-1; maybe TRBD1 (6 bases). This CDR3 region has 16 residues. Germline CDR1 MNHEY, CDR2 SVGAGI. The V and J ends lost 2 bases and 5 bases respectively, with 18 bases between them. CDR3 coding DNA: TGTGCCAGCAGTTACCCAGGCCAGGGGTCCAGGACTGAAGCTTTCTTT. Residues: CASSYPGQGSRTEAFF.

J is TRBJ1-2 and V is TRBV7-3; 9 bases match TRBD1. The V gene's germline CDR1 is SGHTA and CDR2 FQGTGA. The CDR3 extends over 13 amino acids. V was pared by 1 base and J by 7 bases, with 1 base of the junction left unmatched. CDR3 sequence (DNA): TGTGCCAGCAGCTTAAGACAGGGGGTTGGCTACACCTTC. This translates into CASSLRQGVGYTF.

The chain links TRBV30 to TRBJ1-5, with unresolved D. Looked up from germline, CDR1 is GTSNPN and CDR2 is SVGIG (reference sequence). V was trimmed by 0 bases and J by 1 base, leaving 10 bases between them. The CDR3 has 15 amino acids. For the CDR3, the DNA is TGTGCCTGGAGTGTAAGACACGTAAGCAATCAGCCCCAGCATTTT. Residues: CAWSVRHVSNQPQHF.

The chain combines TRBV28 with TRBJ1-3, with D uncertain. V lost 5 bases and J 0 bases, leaving 8 bases between the germline ends. CDR3 size: 14 residues. CDR1 and CDR2 from the germline V gene are MDHEN and SYDVKM. The CDR3 sequence is CASSTRSSGNTIYF. CDR3 sequence (DNA): TGTGCCAGCAGTACAAGGAGCTCTGGAAACACCATATATTTT.

The chain carries TRBV19 and TRBJ2-7, with D possibly matching TRBD1 (5 bases). Germline V gene sequence: CDR1 LNHDA, CDR2 SQIVND (reference sequence). This CDR3 spans 14 amino acids. V shed 6 bases and J shed 3 bases, with 15 bases lying between them. CDR3 DNA: TGTGCCAGTAGCCTCTCAACAGGCGGCTACGAGCAGTACTTC. Translating it yields CASSLSTGGYEQYF.

The chain links TRBV9 to TRBJ2-3, with D unresolved. The CDR3 sequence is 14 residues long. Trimming removed 0 bases from V and 4 bases from J, with 9 bases in between. Germline loops: CDR1 SGDLS, CDR2 YYNGEE. The CDR3: CASSVDSPSDTQYF. In DNA form, the CDR3 reads TGTGCCAGCAGCGTAGACTCACCCTCAGATACGCAGTATTTT.

The chain joins TRBV7-7 to TRBJ2-7; 13 nucleotides agree with TRBD2. V shed 5 bases and J 7 bases; nucleotides not matched to a gene: 5. Germline V CDR1 and CDR2: SSHAT, FNYEAQ (reference sequence). The CDR3 contains 14 residues. The CDR3 DNA follows: TGTGCCAGCAGCCCGGGACTAGCGGGGAGAGAGCAGTACTTC. Translated, it gives CASSPGLAGREQYF.

The CDR3 reads CASSPRTSGATGELFF. The CDR3 DNA is TGTGCCAGCAGCCCTCGGACTAGCGGAGCCACCGGGGAGCTGTTTTTT. This chain links TRBV9 with TRBJ2-2; 10 bases are shared with TRBD2. Germline V gene lookup returns CDR1 SGDLS and CDR2 YYNGEE. CDR3 length: 16 residues. With V trimmed by 4 bases and J by 4 bases, 7 bases remained unmatched.

The V call is TRBV28, the J call TRBJ2-2; D call uncertain. The CDR3 spans 14 residues. The V gene lost 2 bases and the J gene lost 4 bases, with 8 bases spanning the gap. Germline CDR1 reads MDHEN; CDR2 reads SYDVKM. As DNA, the CDR3 is TGTGCCAGCAGTTTACTAGTTACCACCGGGGAGCTGTTTTTT. It is translated as CASSLLVTTGELFF.

This sequence joins TRBV2 and TRBJ2-7; 14 nucleotides align to TRBD2. The CDR3 contains 14 residues. Losses at the gene ends were 2 bases for V and 12 bases for J; bases not matched to a gene: 6. Germline-derived CDR1 and CDR2 are SNHLY and FYNNEI. The CDR3 DNA reads TGTGCCAGCAGTGAACCCGGGACTAGCGGGAGTCGGTACTTC. This gives the protein CASSEPGTSGSRYF.

V is TRBV9 and J is TRBJ2-1; 7 nucleotides agree with TRBD2. V lost 0 bases to trimming and J lost 4 bases; unmatched junction nucleotides: 7. Germline lookup yields CDR1 SGDLS and CDR2 YYNGEE. The CDR3 runs to 16 residues. Here the CDR3 reads CASSVVGGGGYNEQFF. The CDR3 nucleotides are TGTGCCAGCAGCGTAGTTGGGGGGGGAGGTTACAATGAGCAGTTCTTC.

The rearrangement links TRBV30 to TRBJ1-6, with D tentatively TRBD1 (5 bases). The ends were cut back, 8 bases at V and 3 bases at J, with 17 bases in the middle. Germline V gives CDR1 GTSNPN, CDR2 SVGIG (reference sequence). The CDR3 has 15 residues. CDR3 DNA: TGTGCCCTAAAAGGGGCAGGGAACTATAATTCACCCCTCCACTTT. It is translated as CALKGAGNYNSPLHF. Full variable domain (rest looked up from reference TRBV30 and TRBJ1-6): SQTIHQWPATLVQPVGSPLSLECTVEGTSNPNLYWYRQAAGRGLQLLFYSVGIGQISSEVPQNLSASRPQDRQFILSSKKLLLSDSGFYLCALKGAGNYNSPLHFGNGTRLTVT.

The chain employs TRBV2 and TRBJ1-4, with D uncertain. The V and J ends lost 4 bases and 0 bases respectively, with 12 bases between them. The CDR3 spans 16 residues. Per the germline V gene, CDR1 is SNHLY and CDR2 is FYNNEI. The CDR3 spells CASSVAGTTTNEKLFF. In DNA, the CDR3 is TGTGCCAGCAGTGTCGCCGGAACTACAACTAATGAAAAACTGTTTTTT.

The chain uses TRBV27 and TRBJ2-7, with 13 bases matching TRBD2. Germline values: CDR1 MNHEY, CDR2 SMNVEV (reference sequence). The CDR3 length is 15 residues. The junction had 4 bases not matched to a gene; V was cut back by 6 bases and J by 2 bases. CDR3 sequence: CASRAGLAGAYEQYF. In DNA form, the CDR3 reads TGTGCCAGCAGGGCTGGACTAGCGGGAGCCTACGAGCAGTACTTC.

This clone was seen more than once but under ten times. The genes are TRBV7-9 and TRBJ2-2, with TRBD2 matching over 9 bases. The junction had 5 bases not matched to a gene; V was cut back by 5 bases and J by 1 base. The CDR3 length is 16 residues. CDR1 and CDR2 (germline): SEHNR, FQNEAQ (reference sequence). The CDR3 DNA reads as TGTGCCAGCAGCCCGTCGACTAGCGGGAACACCGGGGAGCTGTTTTTT. It translates to CASSPSTSGNTGELFF.

This rearrangement joins TRBV6-5 to TRBJ2-7, with 8 positions matching TRBD2. The germline CDR1 and CDR2 sequences are MNHEY and SVGAGI. This CDR3 has 14 residues. With V trimmed by 6 bases and J by 2 bases, 6 bases remained unmatched. CDR3 sequence: CASRTPGLAYEQYF. The CDR3 DNA is TGTGCCAGCAGGACCCCGGGACTAGCCTACGAGCAGTACTTC.

This chain links TRBV6-5 with TRBJ1-4, with 9 positions matching TRBD1. The germline gives CDR1 MNHEY, CDR2 SVGAGI. V lost 2 bases, J lost 6 bases, and 4 bases stayed unmatched. There are 15 residues in the CDR3. CDR3 sequence (DNA): TGTGCCAGCAGTTACACGGACAGGGGAGATGAAAAACTGTTTTTT. This encodes CASSYTDRGDEKLFF.

The V and J genes are TRBV18 and TRBJ2-2, with D tentatively TRBD1 (5 bases). The CDR3 contains 15 residues. CDR1 KGHSH and CDR2 LQKENI come from the germline V gene. V was clipped by 2 bases and J by 3 bases, with 10 bases between them. This chain's CDR3 is CASSPVRTYTGELFF. DNA for the CDR3: TGTGCCAGCTCACCAGTCCGGACATACACCGGGGAGCTGTTTTTT.

The V and J genes are TRBV14 and TRBJ2-4; D remains unclear. CDR1 is SGHDN, CDR2 FVKESK, per germline. Trimming took 0 bases from V and 9 from J, leaving 12 bases between them. CDR3 length equals 14 residues. CDR3 sequence: CASSQEVVRSIQYF. The CDR3 nucleotides are TGTGCCAGCAGCCAAGAGGTAGTCCGGAGCATTCAGTACTTC.

This clone was observed a single time. The chain uses TRBV6-1 and TRBJ2-1; TRBD2 matches at 10 bases. Trimming cost V 7 bases and J 7 bases; bases outside gene matches: 4. The CDR3 sequence is 13 residues long. Per the germline V gene, CDR1 is MNHNS and CDR2 is SASEGT. In nucleotides, the CDR3 is TGTGCCAGCAAAGCTAGCGGGAGAAATGAGCAGTTCTTC. As protein: CASKASGRNEQFF.

The chain links TRBV6-9 to TRBJ2-7, with a possible D match to TRBD1 (6 bases). CDR3 size: 16 residues. Trimming took 1 base from V and 1 from J, leaving 14 bases between them. Germline V gives CDR1 MNHGY, CDR2 SVAAGI. CDR3 loop: CASSYFTQGKSYEQYF. The CDR3 DNA is TGTGCCAGCAGTTATTTCACACAGGGAAAATCCTACGAGCAGTACTTC.

The rearrangement joins TRBV19 to TRBJ1-6; D unclear. Germline V gene lookup returns CDR1 LNHDA and CDR2 SQIVND (reference sequence). Trimming took off 3 bases at V and 6 bases at J, with 15 bases between the two ends. CDR3 length equals 16 residues. The CDR3 region is CASSIEFGMPNSPLHF. In DNA form, the CDR3 reads TGTGCCAGTAGTATCGAGTTCGGGATGCCTAATTCACCCCTCCACTTT.

The CDR3 loop is CACQGAKAFF. Written as DNA, the CDR3 is TGTGCCTGCCAGGGGGCGAAAGCTTTCTTT. The chain employs TRBV30 and TRBJ1-1, with 8 positions matching TRBD1. Germline V gene sequence: CDR1 GTSNPN, CDR2 SVGIG (reference sequence). J gave up 9 bases and V 6 bases, and 3 bases lay outside the gene matches. CDR3 length: 10 amino acids.

The chain couples TRBV7-9 to TRBJ1-2; D possibly corresponds to TRBD1 (6 bases). V shed 6 bases and J shed 2 bases, with 10 bases lying between them. Germline loops: CDR1 SEHNR, CDR2 FQNEAQ (reference sequence). This CDR3 spans 13 amino acids. The CDR3 DNA reads TGTGCCAGCAGTTACCAGGGGAACTATGGCTACACCTTC. Its protein is CASSYQGNYGYTF.

CDR3 protein: CASSPGREQYF. The CDR3 bases are TGTGCCAGCTCCCCTGGGAGGGAGCAGTACTTC. The chain combines TRBV18 with TRBJ2-7; D might be TRBD2 (6 bases). CDR1 and CDR2 from the germline V gene are KGHSH and LQKENI. Trimming shortened V by 6 bases and J by 7 bases, and 10 bases separated the two germline ends. This CDR3 has 11 amino acids.

The V call is TRBV6-1, the J call TRBJ2-3; D is uncertain. CDR3 length: 14 amino acids. The V gene's germline CDR1 is MNHNS and CDR2 SASEGT. Trimming took 3 bases from V and 0 from J, leaving 7 bases between them. The CDR3 DNA reads TGTGCCAGCAGTGAGTCACATAGCACAGATACGCAGTATTTT. Protein sequence: CASSESHSTDTQYF.

This clone appeared a few times. V and J are TRBV30 and TRBJ1-6, with unresolved D. The CDR3 runs to 12 residues. The V and J ends lost 2 bases and 9 bases respectively, with 8 bases between them. Germline V gives CDR1 GTSNPN, CDR2 SVGIG (reference sequence). The CDR3 loop reads CAWSQRASPLHF. DNA of the CDR3: TGTGCCTGGAGTCAGCGAGCTTCACCCCTCCACTTT.

This clone was counted a single time. An end of the junction does not agree with germline; a read error may underlie this. The rearrangement links TRBV7-3 to TRBJ2-3; 10 bases map to TRBD1. The germline V gene has CDR1 SGHTA and CDR2 FQGTGA. This CDR3 is built from 14 residues. The CDR3: CASSSGTGVARQYF. The CDR3 DNA follows: TGTGCCAGTAGCTCCGGGACAGGGGTCGCCCGGCAGTATTTT.

The chain employs TRBV23-1 and TRBJ2-5; D remains unclear. TRBV23-1 is classed as an ORF, of uncertain function. The CDR3 is 13 residues long. V lost 2 bases and J lost 13, with 17 bases in between. The CDR3 loop is CASSQGEASSPYF. The CDR3 DNA sequence: TGCGCCAGCAGTCAAGGAGAGGCTTCGAGCCCGTACTTC.

A note on this clone: One end of the junction is discordant with germline, which a read error may explain. The V and J genes are TRBV30 and TRBJ1-1; 9 bases fit TRBD1. From germline, CDR1 is GTSNPN and CDR2 SVGIG (reference sequence). CDR3 length equals 15 residues. Written as DNA, the CDR3 is TGTGCCTGGCGTGTTAAGGGACAGGGTAACACTGAAGCTTTCTTT. Residues: CAWRVKGQGNTEAFF. Full variable domain (missing parts from reference TRBV30 and TRBJ1-1): SQTIHQWPATLVQPVGSPLSLECTVEGTSNPNLYWYRQAAGRGLQLLFYSVGIGQISSEVPQNLSASRPQDRQFILSSKKLLLSDSGFYLCAWRVKGQGNTEAFFGQGTRLTVV.

The chain has TRBV28 and TRBJ2-7; 7 bases agree with TRBD2. CDR3 length: 14 amino acids. V lost 8 bases and J lost 8; bases outside the gene matches: 15. Germline V gene lookup returns CDR1 MDHEN and CDR2 SYDVKM. The CDR3 here is CASRGVGLVSQQYF. The CDR3 DNA is TGTGCCAGCCGCGGGGTAGGACTAGTGAGCCAGCAGTACTTC.